This paragraph reports one T cell receptor (beta chain). The antigen is not known. This record comes from a study of cytomegalovirus exposure and HLA in healthy donors. Notes on the study in general: Common viral pathogens were later found to be apparently linked to several of the most significant clusters.

After removal of 7 bases from V and 1 base from J, the junction contained 6 bases not matched to a gene. There are 15 residues in the CDR3. Germline assignment: CDR1 LNHDA and CDR2 SQIVND (reference sequence). 13 Jbeta primers and 60 Vbeta primers were used for the PCR. The data were produced by immunoSEQ multiplex PCR, yet TCRdb's version contains in-frame clones alone and is incomplete. In the table there are around 130,000 clones, more than 8% of which are singletons. Sequencing was performed on PBMCs. This TCR came from a man in his forties or fifties in good health and CMV-seronegative. The chain is built from TRBV19 and TRBJ2-2; TRBD2 matches at 7 bases. This CDR3 reads CASMGLAENTGELFF. The CDR3, as DNA: TGTGCCAGTATGGGTCTAGCGGAGAACACCGGGGAGCTGTTTTTT.